The clone carrying this T cell receptor beta chain was detected only once. The data originate from a study of blood T cell repertoires in COVID-19. The V and J ends lost 5 bases and 12 bases, in that order; junction bases with no gene match: 10. CDR1 SGHVS and CDR2 FNYEAQ come from the germline V gene. The CDR3 length is 14 residues. Ages ranged from roughly 18 to 100 years, with residence in some 25 US areas. Sequencing used immunoSEQ multiplex PCR; TCRdb keeps in-frame clones, though not all of them. The table includes some 330,000 clones, around four fifths detected once. Sequencing used PBMCs or T cells enriched from blood (not recorded which). The TCR was taken from a woman aged 50 to 65 who had recovered from COVID-19. The chain has TRBV7-6 and TRBJ1-6; 7 bases line up with TRBD1. Here the CDR3 reads CASSPRGQVQPLHF. CDR3 coding DNA: TGTGCCAGCAGCCCCCGTGGACAGGTTCAACCCCTCCACTTT.